This T cell receptor (beta chain) was sequenced in a study of cytomegalovirus exposure and HLA in healthy donors. Participants comprised healthy donors of bone marrow. Use of 60 Vbeta and 13 Jbeta primers characterized the PCR. TCRdb's table, derived via immunoSEQ multiplex PCR, lists solely in-frame clones and lacks some. The data contain under 200,000 clones, around 77% of them singletons. Germline V lookup: CDR1 MNHNS, CDR2 SASEGT. The CDR3 length is 18 residues. The ends were cut back, 1 base at V and 0 bases at J, with 13 bases in the middle. General study points: A previous analysis found most TCR beta V segments productive roughly 87% or roughly 30% of the time. As immune exposure information, only CMV serostatus was available. It was reportedly the case that the classifier diagnosed cytomegalovirus status with high specificity and sensitivity.

Of note for this clone: Its antigen is not known.

Sequencing input: PBMCs. The clonotype originates from a woman under 40 in good health and CMV-seropositive. The chain joins TRBV6-1 to TRBJ1-6, with TRBD1 as a possible D gene (6 bases). CDR3 nucleotides: TGTGCCAGCAGTGAAGACAGGGCCGCGAGCTCCTATAATTCACCCCTCCACTTT. Protein: CASSEDRAASSYNSPLHF.